This TCR beta chain comes out of a study of control samples from healthy donors and cancer patients (TCRdb year 2020). Worth noting for this clone: The antigen it recognizes is unknown. No much larger clonotype is one base removed from it; base qualities were not supplied.

Libraries came from the immunoSEQ multiplex PCR assay. The immuneACCESS repertoire file appears here via TCRdb, limited to in-frame rearrangements. These files lack a portion of the clones; in checked studies, under half of the deficit traces to unresolved V genes, and the cause of the others is not known. The sample table lists some 20,000 clones, around 84% of them with a count of one. More than 25% of the sample goes to the ten largest clones. The germline V and J ends show losses of 3 bases and 8 bases respectively, and no gene match explains 12 bases of the junction. The CDR3 has 16 amino acids, counting the end cysteine and phenylalanine. The only DNA kept is the CDR3, 48 bases in frame from the first base. CDR1 and CDR2, looked up from the germline V gene, are MNHEY and SVGAGI.

This receptor was obtained from an elderly man with head and neck cancer. The sequenced sample consisted of PBMCs. Recombination joined TRBV6-5 with TRBJ2-2; 7 junctional bases match TRBD1. The sequenced DNA: TGTGCCAGCAGTTATCTAGGCGTACAGGGGAGAGGGGAGCTGTTTTTT. This yields the protein CASSYLGVQGRGELFF.